This record concerns one TCR beta chain sequence. The CDR3 totals 18 residues. Germline loops: CDR1 LGHDT, CDR2 YNNKEL (reference sequence). With V trimmed by 3 bases and J by 6 bases, 12 bases remained unmatched. The data are from a study of T cells in Graves' hyperthyroidism and ophthalmopathy. The investigators amplified TCR beta CDR3 regions from RNA transcripts. TCR CDR3 regions were first amplified by RT-PCR with HTBI primers. TCRdb passed the multiplex PCR reads through MiXCR, listing each CDR3 protein once. The sample holds hundreds of thousands of distinct CDR3 sequences, approximately 16% seen once.

Sample: blood. This clonotype was sampled from a woman aged 55 to 70 with Graves' ophthalmopathy. The rearrangement joins TRBV3-1 to TRBJ2-1, with 12 bases aligning to TRBD1. The CDR3 nucleotides read TGTGCCAGCAGCCATAGGGTGGTTCCGGGACAGGGGGCCAATGAGCAGTTCTTC. Translating gives CASSHRVVPGQGANEQFF.